This entry concerns a single T cell receptor beta chain. Its cognate antigen is unknown. Germline CDR1 is MDHEN and CDR2 is SYDVKM. V was clipped by 6 bases and J by 3 bases, with 21 bases between them. The CDR3 loop spans 16 amino acids. CD45RA-negative memory and CD45RA+ naive subsets were split from the CD4+ cells. The record originates from a study of shared clonotypes between healthy human individuals. Study-wide findings and caveats: Naive subsets generally had larger estimated richness than memory subsets.

Running of the assay took place at deep level. The method was immunoSEQ multiplex PCR; TCRdb's version includes in-frame clones alone and lacks a portion of them. This sample has about 640,000 clones, with approximately 75% found just once. The TCR comes from a young woman in good health. The chain recombines TRBV28 with TRBJ2-7; no reliable D call. The sample consisted of memory CD4+ T cells sorted from blood. This sample's subset: CD45RA-negative fraction. The CDR3 sequence is CASSLNPGLTHYEQYF. DNA for the CDR3: TGTGCCAGCAGCCTTAACCCGGGCCTTACCCACTACGAGCAGTACTTC.